The T cell receptor (beta chain) under discussion was sequenced for a study of T cell repertoires in cytomegalovirus infection. Across the whole study: Public TCR beta signatures provided an indication of both CMV infection and a matching HLA type.

Trimming removed 6 bases at V and 4 bases at J, with 22 bases between. The CDR3 is made up of 17 amino acids. From the reads, TCRdb called clonotypes with MiXCR, one entry per CDR3 protein. The sample holds about 530,000 distinct CDR3 sequences, approximately 25% seen once. Ten or more counts support this clonotype. As yet, its antigen is unknown. Study-level findings and limits: The study identified carriers of CMV plus the relevant HLA from cumulative public TCR beta family frequency. CMV-specific HLA-C-restricted TCR beta clonotypes dominated the ex vivo response.

The TCR originated in a human donor in good health (CMV status not recorded). Some clones in this sample may be carry-over from other donors' samples. Specimen: PBMCs. The chain carries TRBV12-3 or TRBV12-4 and TRBJ1-5; D may be TRBD1 (5 bases). The CDR3 is CASSLDHTKGKNQPQHF. CDR3 in DNA: TGTGCCAGCAGCCTAGACCATACGAAGGGGAAGAATCAGCCCCAGCATTTT.